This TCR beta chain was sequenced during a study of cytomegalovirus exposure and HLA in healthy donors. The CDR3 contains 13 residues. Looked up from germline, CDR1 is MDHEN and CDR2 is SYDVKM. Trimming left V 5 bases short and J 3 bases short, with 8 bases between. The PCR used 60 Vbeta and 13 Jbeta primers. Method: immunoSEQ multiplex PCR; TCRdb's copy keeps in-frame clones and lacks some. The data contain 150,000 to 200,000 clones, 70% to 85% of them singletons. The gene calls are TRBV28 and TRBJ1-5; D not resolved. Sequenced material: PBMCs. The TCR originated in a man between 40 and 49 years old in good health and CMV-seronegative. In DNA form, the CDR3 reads TGTGCCAGCAGTCGGGTTGCCAATCAGCCCCAGCATTTT. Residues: CASSRVANQPQHF.